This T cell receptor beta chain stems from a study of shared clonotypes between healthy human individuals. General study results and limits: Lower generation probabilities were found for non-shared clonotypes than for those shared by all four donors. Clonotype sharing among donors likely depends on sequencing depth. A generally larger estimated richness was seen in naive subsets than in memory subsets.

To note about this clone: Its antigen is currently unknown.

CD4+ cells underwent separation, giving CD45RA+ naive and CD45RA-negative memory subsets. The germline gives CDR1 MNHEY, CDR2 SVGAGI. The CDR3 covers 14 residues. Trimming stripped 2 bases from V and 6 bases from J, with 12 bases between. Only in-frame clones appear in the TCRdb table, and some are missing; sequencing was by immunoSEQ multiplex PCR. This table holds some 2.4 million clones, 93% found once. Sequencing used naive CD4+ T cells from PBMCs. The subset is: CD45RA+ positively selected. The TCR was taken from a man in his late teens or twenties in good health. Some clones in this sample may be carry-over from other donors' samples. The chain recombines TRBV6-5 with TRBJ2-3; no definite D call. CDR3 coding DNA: TGTGCCAGCAGTTACCAGGCGACTCCGGATACGCAGTATTTT. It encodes CASSYQATPDTQYF.